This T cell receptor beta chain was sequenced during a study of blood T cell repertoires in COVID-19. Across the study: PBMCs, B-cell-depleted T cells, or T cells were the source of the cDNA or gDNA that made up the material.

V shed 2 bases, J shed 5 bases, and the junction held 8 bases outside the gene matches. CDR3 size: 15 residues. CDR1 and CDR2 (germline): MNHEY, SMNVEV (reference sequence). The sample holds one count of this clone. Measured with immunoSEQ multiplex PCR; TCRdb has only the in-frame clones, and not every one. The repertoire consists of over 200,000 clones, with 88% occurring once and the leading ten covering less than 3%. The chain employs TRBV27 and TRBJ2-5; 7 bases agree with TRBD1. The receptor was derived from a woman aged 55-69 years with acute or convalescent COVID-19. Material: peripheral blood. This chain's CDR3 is CASSLGNRGWETQYF. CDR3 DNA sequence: TGTGCCAGCAGTTTAGGAAACAGGGGATGGGAGACCCAGTACTTC.